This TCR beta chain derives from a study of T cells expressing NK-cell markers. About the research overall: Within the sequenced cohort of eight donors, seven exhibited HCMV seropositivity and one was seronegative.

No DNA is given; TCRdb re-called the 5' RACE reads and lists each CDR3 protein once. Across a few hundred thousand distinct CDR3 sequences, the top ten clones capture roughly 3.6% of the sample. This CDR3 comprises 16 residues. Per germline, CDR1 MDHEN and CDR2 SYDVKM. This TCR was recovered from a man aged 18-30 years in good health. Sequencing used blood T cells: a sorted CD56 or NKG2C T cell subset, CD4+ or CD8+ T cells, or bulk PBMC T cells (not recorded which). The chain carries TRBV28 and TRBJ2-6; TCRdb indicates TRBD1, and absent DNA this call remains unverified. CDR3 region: CASETGGVSGANVLTF.